The T cell receptor (beta chain) under discussion was sequenced for a study of monozygotic twins with inflammatory bowel disease. For this clonotype: Its target is unknown.

Germline CDR1 and CDR2: SQVTM and ANQGSEA. The CDR3 totals 15 residues. The study's findings and limits: Neither one strong signal nor one clonotype associated with IBD was supported. IBD patients shared fewer clonotypes with others than healthy twins, especially with disease activity. Diversity of TCRbeta measured by inverse Simpson was lower in IBD patients than in healthy co-twins.

UMIs were attached via template switching, each with a 6-nucleotide sample barcode. TCRdb reprocessed the 5' RACE reads and reports one entry per CDR3 protein, with no DNA. Its table lists roughly 320,000 distinct CDR3 sequences. Source material: blood. The chain carries TRBV29-1 and TRBJ2-7; TCRdb's D call of TRBD2 is untestable without DNA. This clonotype was sampled from a human donor with ulcerative colitis or Crohn's disease, or a healthy co-twin of an affected twin (not recorded which). The CDR3: CSLTTTSGDSYEQYF.